The source of this T cell receptor (beta chain) is a study of T cells after posttransplantation cyclophosphamide. In the case of this clone: Its matching antigen is unknown.

Regarding the study as a whole: Donor CD8+ memory clones often dominated recipient blood repertoires at later times. Skin or GI-infiltrating T cells shared few TRB sequences with blood.

A marrow graft followed busulfan-fludarabine conditioning, with cyclophosphamide on days +3 and +4. The V gene's germline CDR1 is LGHNT and CDR2 FRNRAP. This CDR3 spans 14 amino acids. The trim removed 7 bases at V and 4 bases at J, leaving 9 bases unmatched. Profiling relied on immunoSEQ multiplex PCR, and the TCRdb table lists in-frame clones only, not all of them. The table lists several thousand clones, approximately 87% of them singletons. This sequence joins TRBV12-5 and TRBJ1-2, with 7 bases that match TRBD1. This clonotype originated in a female patient in her fifties or sixties who received an allogeneic stem cell transplant from a related donor, was CMV-positive, and had no GVHD. Some T cells may arise from the graft donor. Sequenced here: CD4+ T cells sorted from blood, sampled about 1,500 days after allogeneic stem cell transplant with posttransplant cyclophosphamide. The CDR3 DNA reads as TGTGCTAGTGCTCCCCCGACAGGGAGCTATGGCTACACCTTC. This gives the protein CASAPPTGSYGYTF.